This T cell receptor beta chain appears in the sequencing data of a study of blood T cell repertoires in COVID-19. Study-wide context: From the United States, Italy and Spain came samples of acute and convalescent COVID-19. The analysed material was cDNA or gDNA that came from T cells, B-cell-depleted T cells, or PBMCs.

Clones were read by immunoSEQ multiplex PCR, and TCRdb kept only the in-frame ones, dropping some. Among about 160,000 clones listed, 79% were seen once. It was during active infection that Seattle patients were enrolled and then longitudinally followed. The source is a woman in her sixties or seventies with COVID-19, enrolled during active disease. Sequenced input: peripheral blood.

The CDR3 sequence: CASRPSPKAGGKLRLEQFF. The CDR3 coding sequence is TGTGCCAGCAGGCCCTCCCCCAAAGCGGGAGGCAAATTACGTCTTGAGCAGTTCTTC. V and J are TRBV7-9 and TRBJ2-1; 9 bases line up with TRBD2. The CDR3 consists of 19 residues. CDR1 and CDR2 from the germline V gene are SEHNR and FQNEAQ (reference sequence). The V gene end was trimmed by 6 bases and the J gene end by 9 bases; junction bases not matched to a gene: 24.